A selection of T cell receptor beta chains follows, all from one sample in a study of cytomegalovirus exposure and HLA in healthy donors. The repertoire was sequenced with immunoSEQ multiplex PCR; TCRdb's copy has only in-frame clones and lacks some. Of under 200,000 clones detected, around 75% appear once; the ten largest clones hold around 2%. The sequenced sample consisted of PBMCs. The receptors were gathered from a human donor in good health. Both conserved end residues are part of each CDR3. The order of the fields is clone size, V gene, D gene, J gene, CDR3 DNA, CDR3 protein. The D gene is left open where the match is weak. Clone size is given for some rows only: seen once, a few or many times, or a class if the clone is expanded.

clone_size: .; v_call: TRBV7-9; d_call: TRBD1; j_call: TRBJ2-5; cdr3_nt: TGTGCCAGCCGGGACAGGGCCTATGGGACCCAGTACTTC; cdr3_aa: CASRDRAYGTQYF
clone_size: .; v_call: TRBV7-6; d_call: TRBD1; j_call: TRBJ2-1; cdr3_nt: TGTGCCAGCAGCCTCCGGGACCCAGGGGGCTCCTACAATGAGCAGTTCTTC; cdr3_aa: CASSLRDPGGSYNEQFF
clone_size: .; v_call: TRBV5-6; d_call: .; j_call: TRBJ2-1; cdr3_nt: TGTGCCAGCAGCTTGGACGGAGGGGGCTGGAATAATGAGCAGTTCTTC; cdr3_aa: CASSLDGGGWNNEQFF
clone_size: .; v_call: TRBV2; d_call: TRBD1; j_call: TRBJ1-1; cdr3_nt: TGTGCCAGCCCGGACGGGACAGAGAACACTGAAGCTTTCTTT; cdr3_aa: CASPDGTENTEAFF
clone_size: .; v_call: TRBV5-4; d_call: .; j_call: TRBJ2-5; cdr3_nt: TGTGCCAGCACCCGAAAAGGGGAGGTGGAGACCCAGTACTTC; cdr3_aa: CASTRKGEVETQYF
clone_size: .; v_call: TRBV11-2; d_call: TRBD1; j_call: TRBJ1-1; cdr3_nt: TGTGCCAGCAGCCTCCACAGGGGTGAAGCTTTCTTT; cdr3_aa: CASSLHRGEAFF
clone_size: .; v_call: TRBV4-3; d_call: TRBD1; j_call: TRBJ1-1; cdr3_nt: TGCGCCAGCAGACCCGACAGGGCGAACACTGAAGCTTTCTTT; cdr3_aa: CASRPDRANTEAFF
clone_size: .; v_call: TRBV4-3; d_call: TRBD2; j_call: TRBJ2-7; cdr3_nt: TGCGCCAGCAGCCCTAGTAGAGCGGGGGCCTACGAGCAGTACTTC; cdr3_aa: CASSPSRAGAYEQYF
clone_size: .; v_call: TRBV2; d_call: TRBD1; j_call: TRBJ2-3; cdr3_nt: TGTGCCAGCAGACAGGGGACAGATACGCAGTATTTT; cdr3_aa: CASRQGTDTQYF
clone_size: .; v_call: TRBV18; d_call: TRBD1; j_call: TRBJ1-1; cdr3_nt: TGTGCCAGCTCACCATTGGACAGGGGGCTGTTAAAGGAAGCTTTCTTT; cdr3_aa: CASSPLDRGLLKEAFF
clone_size: .; v_call: TRBV5-1; d_call: TRBD2; j_call: TRBJ2-3; cdr3_nt: TGCGCCAGCAGCCAAGCACTAGCGGGTGGAGATACGCAGTATTTT; cdr3_aa: CASSQALAGGDTQYF
clone_size: .; v_call: TRBV11-2; d_call: .; j_call: TRBJ1-3; cdr3_nt: TGTGCCAGCAGCCCATCAGGGTATGGGGGGAGAGGAAACACCATATATTTT; cdr3_aa: CASSPSGYGGRGNTIYF
clone_size: .; v_call: TRBV6-5; d_call: TRBD2; j_call: TRBJ2-1; cdr3_nt: TGTGCCAGCAGTTACGGCTTGCCTAGCGGGGGAAATGAGCAGTTCTTC; cdr3_aa: CASSYGLPSGGNEQFF
clone_size: .; v_call: TRBV4-2; d_call: .; j_call: TRBJ2-7; cdr3_nt: TGTGCCAGCAGCCAAGTAACAGGCCGATCCTACGAGCAGTACTTC; cdr3_aa: CASSQVTGRSYEQYF
clone_size: .; v_call: TRBV4-3; d_call: .; j_call: TRBJ1-4; cdr3_nt: TGCGCCAGCAGCCAAGCCACGGGTACGAATGAAAAACTGTTTTTT; cdr3_aa: CASSQATGTNEKLFF
clone_size: .; v_call: TRBV19; d_call: .; j_call: TRBJ1-2; cdr3_nt: TGTGCCAGTAGTCTGCAGAATGGCTACACCTTC; cdr3_aa: CASSLQNGYTF
clone_size: .; v_call: TRBV7-7; d_call: .; j_call: TRBJ2-5; cdr3_nt: TGTGCTAGCAGCTTAGAGGACAGTACCAAGACCCAGTACTTC; cdr3_aa: CASSLEDSTKTQYF
clone_size: few; v_call: TRBV1; d_call: .; j_call: TRBJ2-5; cdr3_nt: TGCACCAGCAGCCAAGTTAATAGCGGGCCCCCGGGGACCCAGTACTTC; cdr3_aa: CTSSQVNSGPPGTQYF
clone_size: .; v_call: TRBV6-5; d_call: .; j_call: TRBJ2-3; cdr3_nt: TGTGCCAGCAGGCGAGTAGATACGCAGTATTTT; cdr3_aa: CASRRVDTQYF
clone_size: .; v_call: TRBV5-1; d_call: .; j_call: TRBJ2-7; cdr3_nt: TGCGCCAGCAGCCCACAGGGTAGCTCCTACGAGCAGTACTTC; cdr3_aa: CASSPQGSSYEQYF
clone_size: .; v_call: TRBV5-4; d_call: .; j_call: TRBJ2-3; cdr3_nt: TGTGCCAGCAGCTCGCCCGGACTTGGAGGAACAGATACGCAGTATTTT; cdr3_aa: CASSSPGLGGTDTQYF
clone_size: .; v_call: TRBV7-3; d_call: .; j_call: TRBJ2-6; cdr3_nt: TGTGCCAGCAGCCCAGAGGGCGCTGGGGCCAACGTCCTGACTTTC; cdr3_aa: CASSPEGAGANVLTF
clone_size: once; v_call: TRBV9; d_call: TRBD2; j_call: TRBJ2-7; cdr3_nt: TGTGCCAGCAGCGTAGTGGGGGAGGGGCCGAGCTCCTACGAGCAGTACTTC; cdr3_aa: CASSVVGEGPSSYEQYF
clone_size: .; v_call: TRBV4-1; d_call: .; j_call: TRBJ2-2; cdr3_nt: TGCGCCAGCAGCCAAGGGCACACCGCCGGGGAGCTGTTTTTT; cdr3_aa: CASSQGHTAGELFF
clone_size: .; v_call: TRBV27; d_call: .; j_call: TRBJ1-1; cdr3_nt: TGTGCCAGCAGTTTTGAGACAGGCCGGAACACTGAAGCTTTCTTT; cdr3_aa: CASSFETGRNTEAFF
clone_size: few; v_call: TRBV4-3; d_call: .; j_call: TRBJ1-1; cdr3_nt: TGCGCCAGCAGCCAAGATTGGGGCAGGACACTCACTGAAGCTTTCTTT; cdr3_aa: CASSQDWGRTLTEAFF
clone_size: .; v_call: TRBV5-6; d_call: TRBD2; j_call: TRBJ2-1; cdr3_nt: TGTGCCAGCATCCGCCCAGGGACTAGCGGAGACAATGAGCAGTTCTTC; cdr3_aa: CASIRPGTSGDNEQFF
clone_size: .; v_call: TRBV6-5; d_call: TRBD2; j_call: TRBJ2-5; cdr3_nt: TGTGCCAGCAGACCTAATCTAGCGGGGGCTCAGTACTTC; cdr3_aa: CASRPNLAGAQYF
clone_size: .; v_call: TRBV4-3; d_call: TRBD1; j_call: TRBJ1-2; cdr3_nt: TGCGCCAGCAGCCACCCCGGGACAGGGGGTCTTGGTGGCTACACCTTC; cdr3_aa: CASSHPGTGGLGGYTF
clone_size: .; v_call: TRBV21-1; d_call: .; j_call: TRBJ1-5; cdr3_nt: TGTGCCAGCATATTCATGTGGGGACAGGGTCAGCCCCAGCATTTT; cdr3_aa: CASIFMWGQGQPQHF
clone_size: .; v_call: TRBV5-8; d_call: .; j_call: TRBJ1-5; cdr3_nt: TGTGCCAGCAACCCACGGGATCAGCCCCAGCATTTT; cdr3_aa: CASNPRDQPQHF
clone_size: .; v_call: TRBV7-6; d_call: .; j_call: TRBJ1-5; cdr3_nt: TGTGCCAGCAGCTTAGAAACAGGGAAAGAGGGCCAGCCCCAGCATTTT; cdr3_aa: CASSLETGKEGQPQHF
clone_size: .; v_call: TRBV19; d_call: TRBD2; j_call: TRBJ2-2; cdr3_nt: TGTGCCAGTTTTATCGCGCGGGGGGCCAACACCGGGGAGCTGTTTTTT; cdr3_aa: CASFIARGANTGELFF
clone_size: .; v_call: TRBV19; d_call: TRBD1; j_call: TRBJ2-7; cdr3_nt: TGTGCCAGTAGTCCGAGGACAGGGGGCTTATTCTACGAGCAGTACTTC; cdr3_aa: CASSPRTGGLFYEQYF
clone_size: .; v_call: TRBV11-2; d_call: .; j_call: TRBJ1-1; cdr3_nt: TGTGCCAGCAGCTTAAGCCAGGGGAGGGACACTGAAGCTTTCTTT; cdr3_aa: CASSLSQGRDTEAFF
clone_size: .; v_call: TRBV27; d_call: .; j_call: TRBJ1-5; cdr3_nt: TGTGCCAGCCGACGGGGGTTCGAGAGCAATCAGCCCCAGCATTTT; cdr3_aa: CASRRGFESNQPQHF
clone_size: .; v_call: TRBV6-5; d_call: .; j_call: TRBJ1-1; cdr3_nt: TGTGCCAGCAGAACGGGGGGCTTGAACACTGAAGCTTTCTTT; cdr3_aa: CASRTGGLNTEAFF
clone_size: .; v_call: TRBV5-1; d_call: TRBD2; j_call: TRBJ2-1; cdr3_nt: TGCGCCAGCAGCTTGGAGAGCGGGGGGGCTTACAATGAGCAGTTCTTC; cdr3_aa: CASSLESGGAYNEQFF
clone_size: .; v_call: TRBV6-1; d_call: TRBD1; j_call: TRBJ1-5; cdr3_nt: TGTGCCAGCAGTGAACCAACAGGGGCACGTCAGCCCCAGCATTTT; cdr3_aa: CASSEPTGARQPQHF
clone_size: .; v_call: TRBV4-3; d_call: .; j_call: TRBJ2-3; cdr3_nt: TGCGCCAGCAGCCAATACAGGACAAGCGAGAGTTCGCAGTATTTT; cdr3_aa: CASSQYRTSESSQYF
clone_size: .; v_call: TRBV7-9; d_call: TRBD1; j_call: TRBJ2-5; cdr3_nt: TGTGCCAGCAGCCTGTGGACAGGGGGAGAGACCCAGTACTTC; cdr3_aa: CASSLWTGGETQYF
clone_size: .; v_call: TRBV2; d_call: .; j_call: TRBJ2-7; cdr3_nt: TGTGCCAGCGACCGAGGGGGATTCGGGTTCTACGAGCAGTACTTC; cdr3_aa: CASDRGGFGFYEQYF
clone_size: few; v_call: TRBV5-6; d_call: .; j_call: TRBJ1-1; cdr3_nt: TGTGCCAGCAGCTTTGGCCCTACTGAAGCTTTCTTT; cdr3_aa: CASSFGPTEAFF
clone_size: .; v_call: TRBV6-6; d_call: TRBD1; j_call: TRBJ1-1; cdr3_nt: TGTGCCAGCAGGGAACAGGGGGCAGGCACTGAAGCTTTCTTT; cdr3_aa: CASREQGAGTEAFF
clone_size: .; v_call: TRBV2; d_call: TRBD2; j_call: TRBJ2-1; cdr3_nt: TGTGCCAGCAACTCCATCATAGCGGGGGGGCCGTCGGATGAGCAGTTCTTC; cdr3_aa: CASNSIIAGGPSDEQFF
clone_size: few; v_call: TRBV7-9; d_call: .; j_call: TRBJ1-2; cdr3_nt: TGTGCCAGCAGCTTAGCTGGGGCGCGAGACTATGGCTACACCTTC; cdr3_aa: CASSLAGARDYGYTF
clone_size: .; v_call: TRBV5-5; d_call: TRBD2; j_call: TRBJ2-7; cdr3_nt: TGTGCCAGCACCTCCTGGACTAGCGGCTACGAGCAGTACTTC; cdr3_aa: CASTSWTSGYEQYF
clone_size: .; v_call: TRBV7-9; d_call: .; j_call: TRBJ2-2; cdr3_nt: TGTGCCAGCAGCCCACAGGGATCCGGGGAGCTGTTTTTT; cdr3_aa: CASSPQGSGELFF
clone_size: .; v_call: TRBV15; d_call: TRBD1; j_call: TRBJ2-2; cdr3_nt: TGTGCCACCAGCAGAGGGCAGGGGGCTGGCGGGGAGCTGTTTTTT; cdr3_aa: CATSRGQGAGGELFF
clone_size: .; v_call: TRBV5-5; d_call: TRBD1; j_call: TRBJ2-5; cdr3_nt: TGTGCCAGCAGCTCGACTGCCGGACAGGATGGGACCCAGTACTTC; cdr3_aa: CASSSTAGQDGTQYF
clone_size: .; v_call: TRBV29-1; d_call: .; j_call: TRBJ2-6; cdr3_nt: TGCAGCGTGTATTTCAGGGTTTCTGGGGCCAACGTCCTGACTTTC; cdr3_aa: CSVYFRVSGANVLTF
clone_size: .; v_call: TRBV7-2; d_call: TRBD1; j_call: TRBJ2-7; cdr3_nt: TGTGCCAGCAGCTTCTTAGGACAGGGCTACGAGCAGTACTTC; cdr3_aa: CASSFLGQGYEQYF
clone_size: .; v_call: TRBV4-3; d_call: .; j_call: TRBJ1-5; cdr3_nt: TGCGCCAGCAGCCAAGATGCGCGGGAGGGCGGGCAGCCCCAGCATTTT; cdr3_aa: CASSQDAREGGQPQHF
clone_size: .; v_call: TRBV11-2; d_call: .; j_call: TRBJ1-1; cdr3_nt: TGTGCCAGCAGCTTATCTGTTAGGGGTACTGAAGCTTTCTTT; cdr3_aa: CASSLSVRGTEAFF
clone_size: .; v_call: TRBV7-9; d_call: .; j_call: TRBJ1-1; cdr3_nt: TGTGCCAGCAGCGGCAGGGGTGATGAAGCTTTCTTT; cdr3_aa: CASSGRGDEAFF
clone_size: .; v_call: TRBV5-6; d_call: .; j_call: TRBJ1-3; cdr3_nt: TGTGCCAGCAGCTCGACGACATCCAGCTCTGGAAACACCATATATTTT; cdr3_aa: CASSSTTSSSGNTIYF
clone_size: .; v_call: TRBV5-1; d_call: .; j_call: TRBJ1-1; cdr3_nt: TGCGCCAGCATTTCGGGGTATGGGATGAACACTGAAGCTTTCTTT; cdr3_aa: CASISGYGMNTEAFF
clone_size: .; v_call: TRBV10-3; d_call: .; j_call: TRBJ1-2; cdr3_nt: TGTGCCATCAGCCCAGGGGCCGCGGACTATGGCTACACCTTC; cdr3_aa: CAISPGAADYGYTF
clone_size: .; v_call: TRBV5-6; d_call: .; j_call: TRBJ2-2; cdr3_nt: TGTGCCAGCAGCTTCGGGGAGGTCAGGGAGCTGTTTTTT; cdr3_aa: CASSFGEVRELFF
clone_size: .; v_call: TRBV7-9; d_call: .; j_call: TRBJ1-2; cdr3_nt: TGTGCCAGCAGCTTCGGCACGATACAGGGTAGCGGCTACACCTTC; cdr3_aa: CASSFGTIQGSGYTF